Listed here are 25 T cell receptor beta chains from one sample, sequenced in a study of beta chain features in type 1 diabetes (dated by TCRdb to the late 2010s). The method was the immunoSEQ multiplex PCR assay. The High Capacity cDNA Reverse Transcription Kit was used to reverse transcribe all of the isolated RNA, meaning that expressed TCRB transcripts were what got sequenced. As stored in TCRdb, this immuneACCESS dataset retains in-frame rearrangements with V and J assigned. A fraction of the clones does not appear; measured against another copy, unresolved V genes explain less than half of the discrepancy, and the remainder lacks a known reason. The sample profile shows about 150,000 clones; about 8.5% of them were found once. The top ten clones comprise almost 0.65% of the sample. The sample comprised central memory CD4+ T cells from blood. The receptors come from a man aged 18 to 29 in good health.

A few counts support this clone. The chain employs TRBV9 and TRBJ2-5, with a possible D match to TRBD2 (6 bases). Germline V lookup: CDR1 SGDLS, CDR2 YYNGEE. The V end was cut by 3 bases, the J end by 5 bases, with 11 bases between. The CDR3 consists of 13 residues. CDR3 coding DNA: TGTGCCAGCAGCGAAGGAGGGATGGAGACCCAGTACTTC. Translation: CASSEGGMETQYF.

CDR3 nucleotides: TGTGCCAGCAGCCGGGCGGGTTACGAGCAGTACTTC. Its protein product is CASSRAGYEQYF. The chain combines TRBV9 with TRBJ2-7, with D maybe TRBD2 (5 bases). This CDR3 is 12 amino acids long. Germline V gene lookup returns CDR1 SGDLS and CDR2 YYNGEE. V was clipped by 4 bases and J by 4 bases, with 9 bases between them.

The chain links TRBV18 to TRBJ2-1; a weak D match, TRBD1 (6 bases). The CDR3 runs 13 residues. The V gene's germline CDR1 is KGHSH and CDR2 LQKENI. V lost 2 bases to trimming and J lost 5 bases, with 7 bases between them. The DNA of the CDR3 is TGTGCCAGCTCACCAGGACAGCACAATGAGCAGTTCTTC. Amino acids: CASSPGQHNEQFF.

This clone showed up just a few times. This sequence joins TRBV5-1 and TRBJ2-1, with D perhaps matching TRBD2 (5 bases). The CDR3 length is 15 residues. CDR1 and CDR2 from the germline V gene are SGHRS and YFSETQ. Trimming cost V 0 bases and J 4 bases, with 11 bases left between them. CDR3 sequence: CASSLGLAEYNEQFF. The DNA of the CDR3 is TGCGCCAGCAGCTTGGGGCTAGCAGAGTACAATGAGCAGTTCTTC.

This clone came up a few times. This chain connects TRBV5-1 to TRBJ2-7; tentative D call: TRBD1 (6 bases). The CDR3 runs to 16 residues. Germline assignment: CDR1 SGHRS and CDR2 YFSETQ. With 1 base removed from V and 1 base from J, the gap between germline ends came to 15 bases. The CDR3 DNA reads TGCGCCAGCAGCTTGACCCTCGGGACAAGTTCCTACGAGCAGTACTTC. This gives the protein CASSLTLGTSSYEQYF. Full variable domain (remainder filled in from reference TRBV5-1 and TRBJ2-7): KAGVTQTPRYLIKTRGQQVTLSCSPISGHRSVSWYQQTPGQGLQFLFEYFSETQRNKGNFPGRFSGRQFSNSRSEMNVSTLELGDSALYLCASSLTLGTSSYEQYFGPGTRLTVT.

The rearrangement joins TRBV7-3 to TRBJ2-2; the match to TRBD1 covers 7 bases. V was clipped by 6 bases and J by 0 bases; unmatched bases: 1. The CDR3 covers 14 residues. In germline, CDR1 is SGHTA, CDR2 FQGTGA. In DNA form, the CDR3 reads TGTGCCAGCAGTGGGACAGCGAACACCGGGGAGCTGTTTTTT. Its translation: CASSGTANTGELFF.

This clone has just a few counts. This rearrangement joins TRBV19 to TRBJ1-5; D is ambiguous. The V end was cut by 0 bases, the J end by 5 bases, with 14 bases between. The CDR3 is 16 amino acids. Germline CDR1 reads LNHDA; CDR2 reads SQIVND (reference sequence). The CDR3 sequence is CASSIDQSQIHQPQHF. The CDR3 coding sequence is TGTGCCAGTAGTATAGATCAGTCCCAGATACATCAGCCCCAGCATTTT.

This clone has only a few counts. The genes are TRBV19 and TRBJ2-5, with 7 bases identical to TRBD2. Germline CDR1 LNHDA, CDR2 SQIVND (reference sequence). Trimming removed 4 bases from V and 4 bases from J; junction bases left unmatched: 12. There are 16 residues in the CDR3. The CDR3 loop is CASSTERDKGGETQYF. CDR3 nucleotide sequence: TGTGCCAGTAGTACCGAGCGGGATAAGGGAGGAGAGACCCAGTACTTC.

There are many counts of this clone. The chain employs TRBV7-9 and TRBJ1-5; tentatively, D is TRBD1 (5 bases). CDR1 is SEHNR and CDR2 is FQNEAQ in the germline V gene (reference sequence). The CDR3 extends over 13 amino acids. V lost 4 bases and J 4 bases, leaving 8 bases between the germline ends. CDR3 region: CASSSQGNQPQHF. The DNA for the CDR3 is TGTGCCAGCAGCTCGCAGGGAAATCAGCCCCAGCATTTT.

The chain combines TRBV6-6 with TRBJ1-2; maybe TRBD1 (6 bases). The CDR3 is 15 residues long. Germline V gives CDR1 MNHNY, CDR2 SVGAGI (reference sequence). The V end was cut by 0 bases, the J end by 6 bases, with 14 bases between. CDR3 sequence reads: CASSYSIPGAHGYTF. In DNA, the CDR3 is TGTGCCAGCAGTTACTCGATCCCAGGGGCACATGGCTACACCTTC.

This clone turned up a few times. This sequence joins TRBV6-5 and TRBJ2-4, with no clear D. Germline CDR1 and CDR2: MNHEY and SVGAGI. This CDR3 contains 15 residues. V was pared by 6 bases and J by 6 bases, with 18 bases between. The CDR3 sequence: CASSPLGPVGNIQYF. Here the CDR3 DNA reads TGTGCCAGCAGCCCCCTTGGGCCAGTAGGAAACATTCAGTACTTC.

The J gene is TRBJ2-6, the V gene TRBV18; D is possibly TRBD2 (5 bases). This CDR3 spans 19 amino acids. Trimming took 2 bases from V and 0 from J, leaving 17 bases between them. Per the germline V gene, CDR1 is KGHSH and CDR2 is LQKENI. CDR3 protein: CASSPRGQDGFSGANVLTF. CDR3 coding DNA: TGTGCCAGCTCACCAAGAGGGCAGGATGGATTCTCTGGGGCCAACGTCCTGACTTTC.

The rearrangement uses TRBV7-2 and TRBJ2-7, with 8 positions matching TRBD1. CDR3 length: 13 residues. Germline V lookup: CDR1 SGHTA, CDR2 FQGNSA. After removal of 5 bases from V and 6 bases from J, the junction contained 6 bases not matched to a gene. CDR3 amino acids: CASSESTGVEQYF. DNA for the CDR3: TGTGCCAGCAGCGAGTCGACAGGGGTCGAGCAGTACTTC.

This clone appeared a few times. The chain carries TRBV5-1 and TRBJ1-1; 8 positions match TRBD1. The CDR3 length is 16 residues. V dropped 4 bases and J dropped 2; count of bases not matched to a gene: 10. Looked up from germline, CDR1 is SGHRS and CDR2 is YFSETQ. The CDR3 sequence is CASSRGAGQGNTEAFF. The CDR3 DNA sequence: TGCGCCAGCAGCCGAGGGGCCGGACAGGGCAACACTGAAGCTTTCTTT.

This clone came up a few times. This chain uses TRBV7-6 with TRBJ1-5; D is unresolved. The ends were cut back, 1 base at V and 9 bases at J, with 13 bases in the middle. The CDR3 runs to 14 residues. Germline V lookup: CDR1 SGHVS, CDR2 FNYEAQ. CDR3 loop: CASSLEAGYGPQHF. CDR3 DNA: TGTGCCAGCAGCTTAGAAGCGGGGTACGGGCCCCAGCATTTT. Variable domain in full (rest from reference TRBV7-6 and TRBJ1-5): GAGVSQSPRYKVTKRGQDVALRCDPISGHVSLYWYRQALGQGPEFLTYFNYEAQQDKSGLPNDRFSAERPEGSISTLTIQRTEQRDSAMYRCASSLEAGYGPQHFGDGTRLSIL.

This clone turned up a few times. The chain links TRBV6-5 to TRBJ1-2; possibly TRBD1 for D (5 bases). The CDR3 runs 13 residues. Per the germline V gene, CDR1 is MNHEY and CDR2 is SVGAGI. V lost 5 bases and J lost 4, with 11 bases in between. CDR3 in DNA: TGTGCCAGCAGTCGAACAGGTCTCTATGGCTACACCTTC. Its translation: CASSRTGLYGYTF.

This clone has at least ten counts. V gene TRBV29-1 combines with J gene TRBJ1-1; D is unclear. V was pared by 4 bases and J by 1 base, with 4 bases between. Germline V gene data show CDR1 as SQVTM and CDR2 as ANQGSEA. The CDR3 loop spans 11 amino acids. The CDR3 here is CSVVRNTEAFF. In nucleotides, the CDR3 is TGCAGCGTTGTCAGGAACACTGAAGCTTTCTTT.

The CDR3 bases are TGTGCCAGCAGCCCCAGACCCGAGCGAGCTTTCTTT. Its translation is CASSPRPERAFF. The V call is TRBV2, the J call TRBJ1-1; D call uncertain. Germline V gene lookup returns CDR1 SNHLY and CDR2 FYNNEI. V lost 6 bases and J lost 10, with 15 bases in between. CDR3 size: 12 residues.

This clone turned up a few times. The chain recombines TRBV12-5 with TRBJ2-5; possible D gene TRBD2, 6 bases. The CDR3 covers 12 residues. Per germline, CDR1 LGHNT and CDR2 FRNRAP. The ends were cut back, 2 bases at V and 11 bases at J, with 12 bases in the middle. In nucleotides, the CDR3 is TGTGCTAGTGGTTTGTCGGGGGACCTTCAGTACTTC. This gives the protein CASGLSGDLQYF.

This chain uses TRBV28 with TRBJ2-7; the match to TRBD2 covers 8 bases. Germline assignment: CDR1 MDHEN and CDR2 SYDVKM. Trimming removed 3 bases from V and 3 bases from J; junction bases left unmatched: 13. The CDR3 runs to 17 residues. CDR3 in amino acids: CASSFINAGLGYYEQYF. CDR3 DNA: TGTGCCAGCAGTTTCATCAACGCGGGACTAGGCTACTACGAGCAGTACTTC.

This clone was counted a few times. CDR3: CASSPALGHQDSTF. DNA for the CDR3: TGTGCCAGCAGCCCAGCCCTTGGACACCAGGATTCCACCTTC. V and J are TRBV7-3 and TRBJ1-2; TRBD1 might be the D (5 bases). This CDR3 comprises 14 residues. CDR1 and CDR2 from the germline V gene are SGHTA and FQGTGA. V lost 5 bases and J lost 13, with 23 bases in between.

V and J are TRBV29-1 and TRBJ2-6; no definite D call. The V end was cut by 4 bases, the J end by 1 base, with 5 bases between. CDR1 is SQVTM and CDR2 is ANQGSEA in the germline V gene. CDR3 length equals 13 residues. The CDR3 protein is CSVVRSGANVLTF. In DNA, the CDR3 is TGCAGCGTTGTCAGATCTGGGGCCAACGTCCTGACTTTC.

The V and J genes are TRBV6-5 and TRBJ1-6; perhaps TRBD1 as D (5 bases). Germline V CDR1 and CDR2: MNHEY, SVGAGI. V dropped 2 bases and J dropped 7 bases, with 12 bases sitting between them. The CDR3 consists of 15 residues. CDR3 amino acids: CASSYPGLGNSPLHF. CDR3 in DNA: TGTGCCAGCAGTTACCCGGGACTGGGAAATTCACCCCTCCACTTT.

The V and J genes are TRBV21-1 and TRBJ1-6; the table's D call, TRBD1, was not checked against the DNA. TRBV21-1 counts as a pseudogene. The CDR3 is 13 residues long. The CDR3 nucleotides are TGTGCCAGCGGGGACAGCGTCTCATCACCCCTCCACTTT. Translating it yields CASGDSVSSPLHF.

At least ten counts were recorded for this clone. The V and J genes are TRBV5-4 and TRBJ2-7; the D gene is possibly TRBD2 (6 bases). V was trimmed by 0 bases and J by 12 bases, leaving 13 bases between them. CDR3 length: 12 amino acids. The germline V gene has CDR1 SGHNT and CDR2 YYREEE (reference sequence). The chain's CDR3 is CASSLDAGMGYF. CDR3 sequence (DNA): TGTGCCAGCAGCTTGGATGCGGGAATGGGGTACTTC.